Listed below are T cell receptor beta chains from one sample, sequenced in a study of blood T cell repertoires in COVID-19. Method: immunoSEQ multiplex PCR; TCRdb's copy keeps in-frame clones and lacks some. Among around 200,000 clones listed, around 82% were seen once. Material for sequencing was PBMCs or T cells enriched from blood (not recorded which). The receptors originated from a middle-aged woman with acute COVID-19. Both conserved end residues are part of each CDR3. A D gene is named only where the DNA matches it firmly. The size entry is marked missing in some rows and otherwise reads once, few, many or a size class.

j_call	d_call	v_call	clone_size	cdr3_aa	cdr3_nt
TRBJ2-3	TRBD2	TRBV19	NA	CASSIWLSGGASTDTQYF	TGTGCCAGTAGTATCTGGCTTAGCGGGGGGGCTAGCACAGATACGCAGTATTTT
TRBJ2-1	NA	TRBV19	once	CASQRHTQDGYNEQFF	TGTGCCAGCCAACGACACACCCAGGATGGGTACAATGAGCAGTTCTTC
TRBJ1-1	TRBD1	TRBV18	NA	CASSSTGRTEAFF	TGTGCCAGCTCATCGACAGGGCGTACTGAAGCTTTCTTT
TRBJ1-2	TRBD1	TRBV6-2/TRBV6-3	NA	CASSRTGKGYTF	TGTGCCAGCAGCCGGACAGGGAAGGGCTACACCTTC
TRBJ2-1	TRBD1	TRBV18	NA	CASSPFQRQGLNEQFF	TGTGCCAGCTCACCATTCCAGAGACAGGGCCTCAATGAGCAGTTCTTC
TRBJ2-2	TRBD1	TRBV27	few	CASSRQGYNTGELFF	TGTGCCAGCAGTCGACAGGGTTACAACACCGGGGAGCTGTTTTTT
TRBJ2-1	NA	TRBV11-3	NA	CASSSLLSEQFF	TGTGCCAGCAGCTCGCTCCTATCTGAGCAGTTCTTC
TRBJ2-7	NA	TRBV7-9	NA	CASSLEGVSSYEQYF	TGTGCCAGCAGCTTAGAAGGAGTGAGCTCCTACGAGCAGTACTTC
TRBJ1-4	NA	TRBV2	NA	CASLEGREKLFF	TGTGCCAGCCTGGAGGGCAGAGAAAAACTGTTTTTT
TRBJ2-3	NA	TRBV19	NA	CASSTRDFTDTQYF	TGTGCCAGTAGTACGAGGGACTTCACAGATACGCAGTATTTT
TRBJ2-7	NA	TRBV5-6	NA	CASSLPGLEQYF	TGTGCCAGCAGCTTACCGGGTCTTGAGCAGTACTTC
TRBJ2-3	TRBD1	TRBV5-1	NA	CASRQGWDTQYF	TGCGCCAGTCGACAGGGTTGGGATACGCAGTATTTT
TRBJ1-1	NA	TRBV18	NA	CASSEDSEAFF	TGTGCCAGCTCAGAGGACAGTGAAGCTTTCTTT
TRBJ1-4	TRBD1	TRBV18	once	CASSPRSHRGRTNEKLFF	TGTGCCAGCTCACCGAGGTCCCACAGGGGGCGAACTAATGAAAAACTGTTTTTT
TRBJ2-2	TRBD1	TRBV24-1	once	CATRDRGNTGELFF	TGTGCCACCAGGGACAGGGGGAACACCGGGGAGCTGTTTTTT
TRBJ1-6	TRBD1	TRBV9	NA	CASSVTGGSPLHF	TGTGCCAGCAGCGTAACAGGGGGATCACCCCTCCACTTT
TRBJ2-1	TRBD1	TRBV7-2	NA	CASRSGTGGADEQFF	TGTGCCAGCAGATCCGGGACAGGGGGCGCCGATGAGCAGTTCTTC
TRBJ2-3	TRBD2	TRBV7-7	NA	CASSLGAGGGTDTQYF	TGTGCTAGCAGCTTAGGGGCGGGAGGCGGCACAGATACGCAGTATTTT
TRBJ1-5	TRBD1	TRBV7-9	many	CASSPQGAGQPQHF	TGTGCCAGCAGCCCACAGGGGGCCGGGCAGCCCCAGCATTTT
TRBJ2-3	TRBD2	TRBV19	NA	CASRTAGADTQYF	TGTGCCAGTAGAACCGCGGGAGCAGATACGCAGTATTTT
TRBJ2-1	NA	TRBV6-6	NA	CASSLPDTYNEQFF	TGTGCCAGCAGCCTTCCCGACACTTACAATGAGCAGTTCTTC
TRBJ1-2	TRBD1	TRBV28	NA	CASSLPDRALGYTF	TGTGCCAGCAGTTTACCGGACAGGGCCTTGGGATACACCTTC
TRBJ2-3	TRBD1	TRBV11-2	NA	CASSLAGQGTDTQYF	TGTGCCAGCAGCTTGGCGGGACAGGGAACAGATACGCAGTATTTT
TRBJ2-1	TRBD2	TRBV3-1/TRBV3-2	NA	CASSQVAGHEQFF	TGTGCCAGCAGCCAAGTAGCGGGACATGAGCAGTTCTTC
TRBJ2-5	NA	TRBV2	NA	CASSEAWGGGQETQYF	TGTGCCAGCAGTGAAGCCTGGGGAGGGGGGCAAGAGACCCAGTACTTC
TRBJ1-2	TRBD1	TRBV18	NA	CASSPPYSTGQINYGYTF	TGTGCCAGCTCACCACCTTATTCGACAGGGCAAATAAACTATGGCTACACCTTC
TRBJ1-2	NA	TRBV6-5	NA	CASTIKGEGSYTF	TGTGCCAGCACCATCAAAGGGGAGGGCTCCTACACCTTC
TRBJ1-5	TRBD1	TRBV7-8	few	CASSEDRASIQPQHF	TGTGCCAGCAGCGAGGACAGGGCTTCTATTCAGCCCCAGCATTTT
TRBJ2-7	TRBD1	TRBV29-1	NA	CSVEGQGLEQYF	TGCAGCGTTGAGGGACAGGGTCTCGAGCAGTACTTC
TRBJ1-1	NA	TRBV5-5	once	CASSLWASGGRNTEAFF	TGTGCCAGCAGCTTGTGGGCCAGTGGGGGCAGGAACACTGAAGCTTTCTTT
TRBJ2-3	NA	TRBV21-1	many	CASSIRGSYTDTQYF	TGTGCCAGCAGCATCCGGGGGAGTTACACAGATACGCAGTATTTT
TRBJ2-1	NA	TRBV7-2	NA	CASSFRLESSYNEQFF	TGTGCCAGCAGCTTTAGACTAGAGAGCTCCTACAATGAGCAGTTCTTC
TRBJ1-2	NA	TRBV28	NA	CASWKLGLGGYTF	TGTGCCAGCTGGAAGTTGGGGCTCGGTGGCTACACCTTC
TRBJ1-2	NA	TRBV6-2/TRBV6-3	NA	CASSQTGFLYGYTF	TGTGCCAGCAGTCAGACAGGTTTCCTCTATGGCTACACCTTC
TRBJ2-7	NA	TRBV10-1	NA	CASSESPLSGIYMNEQYF	TGCGCCAGCAGTGAATCGCCCCTTTCAGGAATTTATATGAACGAGCAGTACTTC
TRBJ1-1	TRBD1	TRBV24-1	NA	CATLGGTGNTEAFF	TGTGCCACCTTAGGAGGGACAGGTAACACTGAAGCTTTCTTT
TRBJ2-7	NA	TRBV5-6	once	CASSPGGSYEQYF	TGTGCCAGCAGTCCAGGGGGGTCCTACGAGCAGTACTTC